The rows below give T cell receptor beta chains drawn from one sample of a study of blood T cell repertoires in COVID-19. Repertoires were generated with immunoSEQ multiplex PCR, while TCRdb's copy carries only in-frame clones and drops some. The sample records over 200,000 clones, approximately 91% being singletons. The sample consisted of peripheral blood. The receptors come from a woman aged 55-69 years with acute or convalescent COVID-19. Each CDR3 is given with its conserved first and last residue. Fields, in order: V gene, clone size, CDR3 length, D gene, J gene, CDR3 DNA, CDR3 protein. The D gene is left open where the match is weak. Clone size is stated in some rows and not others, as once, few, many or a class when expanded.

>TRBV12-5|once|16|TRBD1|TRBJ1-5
TGTGCTAGTGGTTTGTCCCGACAGGGTGACAATCAGCCCCAGCATTTT
CASGLSRQGDNQPQHF
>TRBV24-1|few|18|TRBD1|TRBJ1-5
TGTGCCACCAGTGATTTGCTCGAAAGAGGACAGGGGAATCAGCCCCAGCATTTT
CATSDLLERGQGNQPQHF
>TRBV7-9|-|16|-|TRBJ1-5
TGTGCCAGCAGCTTCATTGGGCCCGGGGGCAATCAGCCCCAGCATTTT
CASSFIGPGGNQPQHF
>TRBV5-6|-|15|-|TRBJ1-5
TGTGCCAGCAGCTTGGGACAGAGTCTGAATCAGCCCCAGCATTTT
CASSLGQSLNQPQHF
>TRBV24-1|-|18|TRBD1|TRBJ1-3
TGTGCCACCAGTGATCCCGGGACAGGGCCCTTCTCTGGAAACACCATATATTTT
CATSDPGTGPFSGNTIYF
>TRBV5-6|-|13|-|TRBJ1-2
TGTGCCAGCAGCTTGGGGCAGATTTATGGCTACACCTTC
CASSLGQIYGYTF
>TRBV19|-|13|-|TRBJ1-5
TGTGCCAGTAGCCAGACAAGGGAGAGGCCCCAGCATTTT
CASSQTRERPQHF
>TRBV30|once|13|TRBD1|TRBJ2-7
TGTGCCTTTCAGACAGGGGGCTCCTACGAGCAGTACTTC
CAFQTGGSYEQYF
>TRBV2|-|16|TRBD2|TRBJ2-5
TGTGCCAGCAGCGATCGCAACGCGGGAGTTCGGGAGACCCAGTACTTC
CASSDRNAGVRETQYF
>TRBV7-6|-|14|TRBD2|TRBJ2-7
TGTGCCAGCAGCCTCGGGGGAGGGGCCTACGAGCAGTACTTC
CASSLGGGAYEQYF
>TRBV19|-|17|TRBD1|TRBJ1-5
TGTGCCAGTAGTATGGGGCATGGGACAGGGAGCAATCAGCCCCAGCATTTT
CASSMGHGTGSNQPQHF
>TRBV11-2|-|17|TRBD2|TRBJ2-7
TGTGCCAGCAGCTTAGCATGGGGGGGAGTAACCCCCTACGAGCAGTACTTC
CASSLAWGGVTPYEQYF
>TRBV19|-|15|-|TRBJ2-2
TGTGCCACCCTCGTTCAGGGGTCCTACACCGGGGAGCTGTTTTTT
CATLVQGSYTGELFF
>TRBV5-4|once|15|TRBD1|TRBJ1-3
TGTGCCAGCAGCCCCGACAGGGGGCGGGGGAACACCATATATTTT
CASSPDRGRGNTIYF
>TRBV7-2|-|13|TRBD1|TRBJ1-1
TGTGCCAGCACGGGACAGGGGAACACTGAAGCTTTCTTT
CASTGQGNTEAFF
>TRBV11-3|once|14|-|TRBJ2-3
TGTGCCAGCAGCCACGCTAGCTGGGGAGATACGCAGTATTTT
CASSHASWGDTQYF
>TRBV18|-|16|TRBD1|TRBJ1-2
TGTGCCAGCTCAGGCCAACAGGGGGCGGTTAACTATGGCTACACCTTC
CASSGQQGAVNYGYTF
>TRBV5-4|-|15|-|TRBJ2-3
TGTGCCAGCAGCCAAAACAGGGATAGAACAGATACGCAGTATTTT
CASSQNRDRTDTQYF
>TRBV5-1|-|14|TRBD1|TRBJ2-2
TGCGCCAGCAGCTGGACAGGGGGCTCCGGGGAGCTGTTTTTT
CASSWTGGSGELFF
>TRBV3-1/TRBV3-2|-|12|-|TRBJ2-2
TGTGCCAGCAGCCCCCGGACCGGGGAGCTGTTTTTT
CASSPRTGELFF
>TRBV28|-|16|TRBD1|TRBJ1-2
TGTGCCAGCAGCAAGGGACAGGGACTAATGAGCTATGGCTACACCTTC
CASSKGQGLMSYGYTF
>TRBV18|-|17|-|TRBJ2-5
TGTGCCAGCTCACCATGGTATCAGGGGGAGGTTCAAGAGACCCAGTACTTC
CASSPWYQGEVQETQYF
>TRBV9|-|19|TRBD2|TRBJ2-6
TGTGCCAGCAGCGTAGGACGGGGACTAGCGGTCTCTGGGGCCAACGTCCTGACTTTC
CASSVGRGLAVSGANVLTF
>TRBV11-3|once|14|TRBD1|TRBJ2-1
TGTGCCAGCAGCCGACGACAGGGTGGCAATGAGCAGTTCTTC
CASSRRQGGNEQFF
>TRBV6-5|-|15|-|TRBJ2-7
TGTGCCAGCAGGTTTCCGGGCGGGAAGGCCTACGAGCAGTACTTC
CASRFPGGKAYEQYF
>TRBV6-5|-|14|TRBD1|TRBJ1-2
TGTGCCAGCAGTTTCTCAGGACAGGGAGGTGGCTACACCTTC
CASSFSGQGGGYTF
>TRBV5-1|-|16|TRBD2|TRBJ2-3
TGCGCCAGCAGCCCGGGACTAGCGGGGGGCGGAGATACGCAGTATTTT
CASSPGLAGGGDTQYF
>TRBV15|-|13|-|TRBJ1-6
TGTGCCACCAGCAGAGGACGGGATTCACCCCTCCACTTT
CATSRGRDSPLHF
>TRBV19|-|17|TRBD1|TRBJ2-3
TGTGCCAGTAGTGAGACCTCGACAGGGTTGAGCACAGATACGCAGTATTTT
CASSETSTGLSTDTQYF
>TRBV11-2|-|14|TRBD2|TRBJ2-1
TGTGCCAGCACCATTGGACTAGCTCGCAATGAGCAGTTCTTC
CASTIGLARNEQFF
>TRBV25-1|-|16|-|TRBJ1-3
TGTGCCAGCAGTGAAAACTTGGCATTGACAGGAAACACCATATATTTT
CASSENLALTGNTIYF
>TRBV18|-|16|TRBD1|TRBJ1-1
TGTGCCAGCTCAAGGGGAACAGGGGCCCTGGACACTGAAGCTTTCTTT
CASSRGTGALDTEAFF
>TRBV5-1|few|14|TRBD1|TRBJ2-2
TGCGCCAGCAGACAGGGGGCGCGGACCGGGGAGCTGTTTTTT
CASRQGARTGELFF
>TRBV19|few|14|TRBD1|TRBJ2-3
TGTGCCAGTCGGAAAACAGGGGCGGCAGATACGCAGTATTTT
CASRKTGAADTQYF
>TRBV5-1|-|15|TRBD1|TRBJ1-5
TGCGCCAGCAGCTTGGAGGGACAGCCGAATCAGCCCCAGCATTTT
CASSLEGQPNQPQHF
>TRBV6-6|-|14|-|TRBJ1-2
TGTGCCAGCACCTTACCGGGGACATGGAATGATGACACCTTC
CASTLPGTWNDDTF
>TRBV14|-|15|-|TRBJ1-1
TGTGCCAGCAGCCTCGCCCGATTGGGCCACACTGAAGCTTTCTTT
CASSLARLGHTEAFF
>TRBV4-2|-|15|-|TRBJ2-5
TGTGCCAGCAGCCAAGCAGGGGAGTTCACAGAGACCCAGTACTTC
CASSQAGEFTETQYF
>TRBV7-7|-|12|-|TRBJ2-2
TGTGCCAGCAGGGTACAGACCGGGGAGCTGTTTTTT
CASRVQTGELFF
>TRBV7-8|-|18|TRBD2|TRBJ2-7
TGTGCCAGCAGCTTAAAACCTAGCGGGGGGTTTGGCTCCTACGAGCAGTACTTC
CASSLKPSGGFGSYEQYF
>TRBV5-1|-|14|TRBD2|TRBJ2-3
TGCGCCAGCAGACCGGGGGGGCGCACAGATACGCAGTATTTT
CASRPGGRTDTQYF
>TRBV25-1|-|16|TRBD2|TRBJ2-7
TGTGCCAGCAGTGATTTGGGTCTAGCGGGGGACTACGAGCAGTACTTC
CASSDLGLAGDYEQYF
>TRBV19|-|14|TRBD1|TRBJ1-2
TGTGCCAGTAGTTCAACCGGGACAGCCTATGGCTACACCTTC
CASSSTGTAYGYTF
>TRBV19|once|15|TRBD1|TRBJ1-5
TGTGCCAGTAGTACTGACAGGGGCGCCAATCAGCCCCAGCATTTT
CASSTDRGANQPQHF
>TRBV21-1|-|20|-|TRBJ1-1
TGTGCCAGCAGCAAAAAAGACTGGCGAAAACAAGGACTGCTGAACACTGAAGCTTTCTTT
CASSKKDWRKQGLLNTEAFF
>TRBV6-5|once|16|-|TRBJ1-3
TGTGCCAGCAGTTACTCGTTCGCGGACTCTGGAAACACCATATATTTT
CASSYSFADSGNTIYF
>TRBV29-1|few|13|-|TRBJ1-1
TGCAGCGCTATACAGGCTTCGAACACTGAAGCTTTCTTT
CSAIQASNTEAFF
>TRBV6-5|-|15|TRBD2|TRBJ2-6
TGTGCCAGCAGCATGGGGGGGTCTGGGGCCAACGTCCTGACTTTC
CASSMGGSGANVLTF
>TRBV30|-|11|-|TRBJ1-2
TGTGCCCTCGGGACACGCTATGGCTACACCTTC
CALGTRYGYTF
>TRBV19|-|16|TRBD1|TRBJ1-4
TGTGCCAGTAGGAATAGGGGGCCAGCCAAAACCGAAAAACTGTTTTTT
CASRNRGPAKTEKLFF
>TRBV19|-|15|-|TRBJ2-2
TGTGCCAGTAGTGGATCTAGCTCGAACACCGGGGAGCTGTTTTTT
CASSGSSSNTGELFF